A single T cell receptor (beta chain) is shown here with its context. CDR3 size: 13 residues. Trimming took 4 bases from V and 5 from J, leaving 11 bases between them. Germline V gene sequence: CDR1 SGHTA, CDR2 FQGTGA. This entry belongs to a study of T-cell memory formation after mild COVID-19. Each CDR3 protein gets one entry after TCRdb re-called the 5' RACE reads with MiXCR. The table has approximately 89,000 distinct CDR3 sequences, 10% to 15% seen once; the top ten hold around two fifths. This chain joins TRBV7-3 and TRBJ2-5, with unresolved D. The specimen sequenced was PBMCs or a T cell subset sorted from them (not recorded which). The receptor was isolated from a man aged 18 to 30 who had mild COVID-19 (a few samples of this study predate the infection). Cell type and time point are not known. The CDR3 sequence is CASSWVPAETQYF. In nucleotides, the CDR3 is TGTGCCAGCAGCTGGGTCCCGGCGGAGACCCAGTACTTC.